This is a list of T cell receptor beta chains from one sample in a study of shared T cell receptors in the human thymus. Sequenced by immunoSEQ multiplex PCR; TCRdb stores in-frame clones only, minus some. The table includes 720,000 or so clones, 70% to 90% detected once. The same sample was also studied in work on human thymus T cells.

Sequenced: thymocytes. These receptors originate from a girl under three years old with a congenital heart defect. Both conserved end residues are part of each CDR3. A D gene is named only where the DNA matches it firmly. Size tells how often a clone was seen (once, few, many) or the class of an expanded clone, and some rows leave it out.

abundance,d_gene,j_gene,v_gene,CDR3nt,CDR3aa
.,TRBD1,TRBJ1-1,TRBV7-2,TGTGCCAGCAGCAACGCCGTACAGGGGCTACCGAACACTGAAGCTTTCTTT,CASSNAVQGLPNTEAFF
once,TRBD1,TRBJ1-2,TRBV28,TGTGCCAGCGGGGAGACAGGGGGAGTATTTTGCTACACCTTC,CASGETGGVFCYTF
.,.,TRBJ1-4,TRBV6-1,TGTGCCAGCAGTGAACTTCCGCGAAGGGGTGAAAAACTGTTTTTT,CASSELPRRGEKLFF
.,.,TRBJ1-2,TRBV4-1,TGCGCCAGCAGCCAAGATGCAGACATTACTAACTATGGCTACACCTTC,CASSQDADITNYGYTF
.,.,TRBJ2-7,TRBV5-4,TGTGCCAGCAGGGCCGGGACGGAGGGATACGAGCAGTACTTC,CASRAGTEGYEQYF
.,.,TRBJ2-3,TRBV5-1,TGCGCCAGCAGCTTGGCCGGTAGGCAGACCACAGATACGCGGTATTTT,CASSLAGRQTTDTRYF
.,TRBD1,TRBJ1-2,TRBV14,TGTGCCAGCAGCCCCCGGGACAGGGCGGCCCCGCACACCTTC,CASSPRDRAAPHTF
.,.,TRBJ1-5,TRBV25-1,TGTGCCAGCAGTGAAGGGAGTCAGCCCCAGCATTTT,CASSEGSQPQHF
once,TRBD1,TRBJ2-1,TRBV30,TGTGCCTGGAGTGACTACCAGGGGGTTCTCTACAATGAGCAGTTCTTC,CAWSDYQGVLYNEQFF
.,TRBD2,TRBJ2-3,TRBV5-4,TGTGCCAGCAGCTTCGACCCTAGCGGGGACACAGATACGCAGTATTTT,CASSFDPSGDTDTQYF
.,TRBD2,TRBJ2-5,TRBV5-1,TGCGCCAGCAGCTTGGCCGCCAGAGCGGGGGCAAAAGAGACCCAGTACTTC,CASSLAARAGAKETQYF
.,TRBD1,TRBJ2-7,TRBV10-3,TGTGCCATCAGTGACTTGACACCGGGACAGATACTTTACGAGCAGTACTTC,CAISDLTPGQILYEQYF
.,.,TRBJ2-1,TRBV28,TGTGCCAGCAGTTTTTCCCCAGAGGTAGACAATGAGCAGTTCTTC,CASSFSPEVDNEQFF
.,.,TRBJ2-3,TRBV7-3,TGTGCCAGCAGCCTCAGGGGAAACACAGATACGCAGTATTTT,CASSLRGNTDTQYF
.,TRBD2,TRBJ2-3,TRBV28,TGTGCCAGCAAGCGGGGTGCTACAGATACGCAGTATTTT,CASKRGATDTQYF
.,.,TRBJ2-7,TRBV5-1,TGCGCCAGCAGCTTGGTTGCAGGGGGCGGGGGCGACTACGAGCAGTACTTC,CASSLVAGGGGDYEQYF
.,.,TRBJ2-4,TRBV6-1,TGTGCCAGCAGGGCAGACAGTCTAGCCAAAAACATTCAGTACTTC,CASRADSLAKNIQYF
.,TRBD1,TRBJ1-2,TRBV6-4,TGTGCCACCATAGGACAGGGCTTCTATGGCTACACCTTC,CATIGQGFYGYTF
.,.,TRBJ1-2,TRBV19,TGTGCCAGTAGTATGGTGGCGGGCGATAACTATGGCTACACCTTC,CASSMVAGDNYGYTF
.,TRBD2,TRBJ2-7,TRBV9,TGTGCCAGCAGCCCCAGCGCATCTTTGGGGCTAGCGGGGGGTTTAAGCTCCTACGAGCAGTACTTC,CASSPSASLGLAGGLSSYEQYF
.,.,TRBJ2-1,TRBV19,TGTGCCAGTAGTCTGGCGGGTCTCTCCTACAATGAGCAGTTCTTC,CASSLAGLSYNEQFF
.,TRBD1,TRBJ2-2,TRBV10-3,TGTGCCATCAGCACCGTAAAGCGGGGACAGGGGATGGCCGGGGAGCTGTTTTTT,CAISTVKRGQGMAGELFF
.,TRBD1,TRBJ2-5,TRBV9,TGTGCCAGCAGCGTAGTGGGACAGAAGCAAGAGACCCAGTACTTC,CASSVVGQKQETQYF
.,TRBD1,TRBJ1-5,TRBV5-5,TGTGCCAGCAGCAACGGGACAGAAAATCAGCCCCAGCATTTT,CASSNGTENQPQHF
.,.,TRBJ1-2,TRBV6-1,TGTGCCAGCAGTGAACTTCCGGGAGGCAGGGCCAGGCGGGCCTACACCTTC,CASSELPGGRARRAYTF
.,TRBD2,TRBJ2-1,TRBV4-1,TGCGCCAGCAGCCAAGGGCGAGCGGGGGGTACTGATGAGCAGTTCTTC,CASSQGRAGGTDEQFF
once,.,TRBJ2-5,TRBV5-6,TGTGCCAGCAGCCCCCCTTGGCGGGAGACCCAGTACTTC,CASSPPWRETQYF
.,.,TRBJ1-2,TRBV7-9,TGTGCCAGCAGCTTAGGGACACGCTATGGCTACACCTTC,CASSLGTRYGYTF
.,TRBD1,TRBJ2-7,TRBV2,TGTGCCAGCACTAGACAGGGAGATAACGAGCAGTACTTC,CASTRQGDNEQYF
.,.,TRBJ2-7,TRBV5-1,TGCGCCAGCAGCGACCCCAAAAAGACAGAGCGCTCCTACGAGCAGTACTTC,CASSDPKKTERSYEQYF
.,TRBD2,TRBJ2-3,TRBV6-1,TGTGCCAGCAGTGAAGTGGGGGGGTGGGCTAGCACAGATACGCAGTATTTT,CASSEVGGWASTDTQYF
.,.,TRBJ2-7,TRBV18,TGTGCCAGCTCACCACGGGGGCAGGGGTTGATACGTAGACACAGTTTCTACGAGCAGTACTTC,CASSPRGQGLIRRHSFYEQYF
.,.,TRBJ1-6,TRBV5-5,TGTGCCAGCAGCAATACAGGAGGGCTAAAGGCCCCCTATAATTCACCCCTCCACTTT,CASSNTGGLKAPYNSPLHF
few,TRBD1,TRBJ2-6,TRBV7-8,TGTGCCAGCAGCACCCGGGGTGGACAGGGGCTCTCTGGGGCCAACGTCCTGACTTTC,CASSTRGGQGLSGANVLTF
.,.,TRBJ1-1,TRBV7-4,TGTGCCAGCAGCGGCGGGGGCACTGAAGCTTTCTTT,CASSGGGTEAFF
.,.,TRBJ1-2,TRBV5-1,TGCGCCAGCAGATCTTACAGACAGACTAACTATGGCTACACCTTC,CASRSYRQTNYGYTF
.,TRBD1,TRBJ2-7,TRBV11-2,TGTGCCAGCAGCTTAGAGGGATGGGACAGGCCTTACGAGCAGTACTTC,CASSLEGWDRPYEQYF
.,.,TRBJ1-1,TRBV10-3,TGTGCCATCAGTGAGTCATTGGTCGAACTGGAAGCTTTCTTT,CAISESLVELEAFF
.,.,TRBJ1-2,TRBV7-2,TGTGCCAGCAGCCCCGGTACCAACTATGGCTACACCTTC,CASSPGTNYGYTF
.,.,TRBJ2-1,TRBV7-3,TGTGCCAGCAGCTTAGCGTCCTTCAATGAGCAGTTCTTC,CASSLASFNEQFF
.,.,TRBJ1-1,TRBV2,TGTGCCAGCAGGGATAACCCAGGTAGTTTCTTT,CASRDNPGSFF
.,TRBD1,TRBJ1-2,TRBV4-3,TGCGCCAGCAGCCAAGATTGTTTCGGACAGGGGCCCGAGGGTACGGGCGGCTACACCTTC,CASSQDCFGQGPEGTGGYTF
.,TRBD1,TRBJ2-2,TRBV2,TGTGCCAGCAGACTTATTGCGACAGGGCACACCGGGGAGCTGTTTTTT,CASRLIATGHTGELFF
.,.,TRBJ1-2,TRBV5-4,TGTGCCAGCAGATCCAAGGGTGGGGGGGCGAAACCTGGCTACACCTTC,CASRSKGGGAKPGYTF
.,.,TRBJ2-7,TRBV7-2,TGTGCCAGCAGCCCCCTCAGGGGCTCCTACGAGCAGTACTTC,CASSPLRGSYEQYF
.,.,TRBJ2-2,TRBV4-3,TGCGCCAGCAGCCAGGTCGGGACAACGATTCTAGGCGGGGAGCTGTTTTTT,CASSQVGTTILGGELFF